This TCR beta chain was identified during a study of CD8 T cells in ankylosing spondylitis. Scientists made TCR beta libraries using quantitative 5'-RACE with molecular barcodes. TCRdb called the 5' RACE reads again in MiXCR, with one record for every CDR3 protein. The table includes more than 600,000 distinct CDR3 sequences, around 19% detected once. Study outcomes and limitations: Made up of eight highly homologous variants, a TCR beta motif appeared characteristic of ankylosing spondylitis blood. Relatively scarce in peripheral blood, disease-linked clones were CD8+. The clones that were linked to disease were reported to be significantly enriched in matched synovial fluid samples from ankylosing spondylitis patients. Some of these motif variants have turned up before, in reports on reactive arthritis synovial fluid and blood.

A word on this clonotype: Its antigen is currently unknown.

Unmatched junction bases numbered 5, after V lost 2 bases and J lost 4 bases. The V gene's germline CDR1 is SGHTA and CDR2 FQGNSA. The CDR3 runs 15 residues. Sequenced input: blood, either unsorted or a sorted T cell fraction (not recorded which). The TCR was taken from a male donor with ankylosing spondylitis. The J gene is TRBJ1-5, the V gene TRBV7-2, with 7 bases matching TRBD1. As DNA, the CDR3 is TGTGCCAGCAGCTTAAGAGGACAGGCTAATCAGCCCCAGCATTTT. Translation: CASSLRGQANQPQHF.